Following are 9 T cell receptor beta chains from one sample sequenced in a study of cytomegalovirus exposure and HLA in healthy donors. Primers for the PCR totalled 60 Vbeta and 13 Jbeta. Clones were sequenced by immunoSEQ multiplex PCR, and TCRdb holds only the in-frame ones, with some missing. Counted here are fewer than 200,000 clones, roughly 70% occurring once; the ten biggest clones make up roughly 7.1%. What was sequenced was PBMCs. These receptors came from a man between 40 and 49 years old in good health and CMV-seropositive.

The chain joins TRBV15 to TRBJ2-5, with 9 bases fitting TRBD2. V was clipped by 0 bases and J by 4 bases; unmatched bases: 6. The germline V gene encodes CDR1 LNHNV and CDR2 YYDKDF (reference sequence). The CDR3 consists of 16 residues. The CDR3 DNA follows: TGTGCCACCAGCAGAGATCAGCGGGGGGCCCTAGAGACCCAGTACTTC. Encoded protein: CATSRDQRGALETQYF.

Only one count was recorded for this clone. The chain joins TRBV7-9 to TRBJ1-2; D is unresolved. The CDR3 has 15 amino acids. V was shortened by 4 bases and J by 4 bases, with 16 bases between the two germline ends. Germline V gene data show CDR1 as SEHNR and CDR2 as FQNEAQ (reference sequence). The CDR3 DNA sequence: TGTGCCAGCAGCTCGTTTATGACGGGTTCCTATGGCTACACCTTC. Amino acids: CASSSFMTGSYGYTF.

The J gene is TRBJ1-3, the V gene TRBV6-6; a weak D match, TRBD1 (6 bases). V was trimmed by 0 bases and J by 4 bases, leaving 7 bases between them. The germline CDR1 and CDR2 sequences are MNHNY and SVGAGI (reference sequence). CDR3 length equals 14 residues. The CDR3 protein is CASSYSDRGNTIYF. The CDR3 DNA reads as TGTGCCAGCAGTTACTCTGACAGGGGAAACACCATATATTTT.

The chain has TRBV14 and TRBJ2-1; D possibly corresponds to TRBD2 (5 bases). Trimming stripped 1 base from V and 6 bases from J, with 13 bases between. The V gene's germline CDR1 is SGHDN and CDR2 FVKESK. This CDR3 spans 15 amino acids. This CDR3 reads CASSQGVGLSNEQFF. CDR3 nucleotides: TGTGCCAGCAGCCAAGGTGTCGGACTGTCCAATGAGCAGTTCTTC.

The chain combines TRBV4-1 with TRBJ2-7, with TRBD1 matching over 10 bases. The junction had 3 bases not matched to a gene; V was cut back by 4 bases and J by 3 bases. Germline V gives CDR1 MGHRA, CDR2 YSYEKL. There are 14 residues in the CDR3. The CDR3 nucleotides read TGCGCCAGCAGCCCTCGGACAGGGGGCTACGAGCAGTACTTC. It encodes CASSPRTGGYEQYF.

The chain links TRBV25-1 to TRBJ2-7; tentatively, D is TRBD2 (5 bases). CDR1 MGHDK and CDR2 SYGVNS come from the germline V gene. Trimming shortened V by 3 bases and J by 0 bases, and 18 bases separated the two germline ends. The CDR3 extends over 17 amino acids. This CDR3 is CASSELGPGTLSYEQYF. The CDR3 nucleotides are TGTGCCAGCAGTGAGTTAGGGCCGGGAACCCTCTCCTACGAGCAGTACTTC.

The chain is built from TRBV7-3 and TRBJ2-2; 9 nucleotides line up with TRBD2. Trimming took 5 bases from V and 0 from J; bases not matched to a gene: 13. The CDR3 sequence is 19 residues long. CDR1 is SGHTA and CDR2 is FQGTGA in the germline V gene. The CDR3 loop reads CASSRLPGLAPPNTGELFF. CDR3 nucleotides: TGTGCCAGCAGCCGACTCCCGGGACTAGCTCCTCCGAACACCGGGGAGCTGTTTTTT. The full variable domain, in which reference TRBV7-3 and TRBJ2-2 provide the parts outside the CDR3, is GAGVSQTPSNKVTEKGKYVELRCDPISGHTALYWYRQSLGQGPEFLIYFQGTGAADDSGLPNDRFFAVRPEGSVSTLKIQRTERGDSAVYLCASSRLPGLAPPNTGELFFGEGSRLTVL.

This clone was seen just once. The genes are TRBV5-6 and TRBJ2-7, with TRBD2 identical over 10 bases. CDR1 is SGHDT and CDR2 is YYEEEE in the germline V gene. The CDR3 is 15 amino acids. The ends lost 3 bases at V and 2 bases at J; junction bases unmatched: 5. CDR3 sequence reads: CASSSGLAVPYEQYF. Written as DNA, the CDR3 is TGTGCCAGCAGCTCTGGACTAGCGGTCCCCTACGAGCAGTACTTC.

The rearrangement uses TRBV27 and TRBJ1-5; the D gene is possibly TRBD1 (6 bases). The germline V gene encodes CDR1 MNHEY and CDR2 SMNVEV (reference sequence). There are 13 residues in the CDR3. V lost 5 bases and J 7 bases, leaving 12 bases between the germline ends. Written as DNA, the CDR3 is TGTGCCAGCAGTGCCCCAGGGGCGCAGCCCCAGCATTTT. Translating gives CASSAPGAQPQHF.